The T cell receptor (beta chain) under discussion was sequenced for a study of regulatory T cells in long-lasting Graves disease. On this clonotype itself: As yet, its antigen is unknown.

As for time point: persistent/refractory GD, antithyroid drugs over 5 years with positive TRAb. The authors made the TCR library using RNA they extracted from PBMCs. Arm-PCR of CDR3 regions and iRepertoire HTBI primers were the basis on which TCR beta libraries were built. TCRdb re-called the multiplex PCR reads with MiXCR, one entry per CDR3 protein. The table records 500,000 to 800,000 distinct CDR3 sequences, around 30% of them present only once. The CDR3 has 18 amino acids. Trimming took 2 bases from V and 1 from J, leaving 18 bases between them. Germline values: CDR1 MNHEY, CDR2 SMNVEV (reference sequence). Study observations and caveats: With persistent disease, TRBV28, TRBJ1-2 and TRBJ2-5 were the favored segments.

The sequence came from a female donor with Graves disease. The sequenced sample was peripheral blood mononuclear cells (PBMCs), obtained when the disease was refractory, from a patient treated with antithyroid drugs. The chain has TRBV27 and TRBJ1-5; D might be TRBD1 (5 bases). CDR3 loop: CASSLLGTRRGSNQPQHF. The CDR3 region has the DNA TGTGCCAGCAGTTTACTAGGGACCCGAAGAGGGAGCAATCAGCCCCAGCATTTT.